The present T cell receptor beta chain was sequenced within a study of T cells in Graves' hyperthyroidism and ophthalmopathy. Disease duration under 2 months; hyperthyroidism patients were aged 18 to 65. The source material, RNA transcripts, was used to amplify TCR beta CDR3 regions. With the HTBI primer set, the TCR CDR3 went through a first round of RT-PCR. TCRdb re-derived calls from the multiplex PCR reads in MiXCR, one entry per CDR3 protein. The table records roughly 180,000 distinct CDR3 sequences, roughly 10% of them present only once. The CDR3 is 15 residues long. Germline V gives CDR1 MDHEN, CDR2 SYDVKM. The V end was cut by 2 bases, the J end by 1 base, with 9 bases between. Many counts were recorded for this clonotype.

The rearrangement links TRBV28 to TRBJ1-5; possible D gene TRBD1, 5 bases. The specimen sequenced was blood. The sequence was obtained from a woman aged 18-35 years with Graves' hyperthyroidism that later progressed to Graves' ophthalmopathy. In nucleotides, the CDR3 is TGTGCCAGCAGTTTACCAGGGAACAGCAATCAGCCCCAGCATTTT. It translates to CASSLPGNSNQPQHF.